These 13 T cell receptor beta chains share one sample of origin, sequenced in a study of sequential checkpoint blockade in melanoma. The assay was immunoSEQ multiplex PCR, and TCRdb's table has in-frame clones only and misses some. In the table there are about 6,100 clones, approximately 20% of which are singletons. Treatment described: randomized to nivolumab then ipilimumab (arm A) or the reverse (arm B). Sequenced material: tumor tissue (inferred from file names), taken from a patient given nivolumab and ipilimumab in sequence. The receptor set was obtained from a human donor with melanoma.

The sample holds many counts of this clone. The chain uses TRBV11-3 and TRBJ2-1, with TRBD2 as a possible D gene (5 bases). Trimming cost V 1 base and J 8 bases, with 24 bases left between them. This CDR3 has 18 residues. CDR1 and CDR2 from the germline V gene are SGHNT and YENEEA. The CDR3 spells CASSLVVISFEGLDEQFF. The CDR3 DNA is TGTGCCAGCAGCTTAGTCGTGATTTCTTTCGAGGGTCTGGATGAGCAGTTCTTC.

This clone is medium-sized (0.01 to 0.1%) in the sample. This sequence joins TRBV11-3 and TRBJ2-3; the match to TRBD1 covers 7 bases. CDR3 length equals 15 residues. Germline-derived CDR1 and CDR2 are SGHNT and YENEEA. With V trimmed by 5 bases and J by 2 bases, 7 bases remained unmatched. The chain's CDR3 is CASSPATGYTDTQYF. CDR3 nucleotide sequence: TGTGCCAGCAGCCCAGCGACAGGGTACACAGATACGCAGTATTTT.

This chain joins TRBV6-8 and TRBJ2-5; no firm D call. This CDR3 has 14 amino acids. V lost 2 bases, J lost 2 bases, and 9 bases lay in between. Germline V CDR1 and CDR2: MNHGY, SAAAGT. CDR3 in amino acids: CASSYGGSQETQYF. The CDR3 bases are TGTGCCAGCAGTTACGGTGGCAGTCAAGAGACCCAGTACTTC.

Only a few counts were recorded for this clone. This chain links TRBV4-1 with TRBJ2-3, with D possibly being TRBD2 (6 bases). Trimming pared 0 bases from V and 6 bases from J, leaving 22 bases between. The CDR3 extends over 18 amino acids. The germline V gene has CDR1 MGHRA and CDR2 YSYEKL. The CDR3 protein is CASSQDAPPGLRFDTQYF. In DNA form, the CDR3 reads TGCGCCAGCAGCCAAGATGCACCCCCGGGACTTCGTTTCGATACGCAGTATTTT.

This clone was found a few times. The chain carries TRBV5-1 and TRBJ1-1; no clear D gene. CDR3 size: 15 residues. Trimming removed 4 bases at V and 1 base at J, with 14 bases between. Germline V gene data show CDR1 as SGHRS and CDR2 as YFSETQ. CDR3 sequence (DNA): TGCGCCAGCAGCCGACCCAGTAGTACGAACACTGAAGCTTTCTTT. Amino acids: CASSRPSSTNTEAFF.

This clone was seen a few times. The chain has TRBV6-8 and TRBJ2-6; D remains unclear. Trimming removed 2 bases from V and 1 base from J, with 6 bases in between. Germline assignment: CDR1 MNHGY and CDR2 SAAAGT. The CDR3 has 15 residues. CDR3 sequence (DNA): TGTGCCAGCAGTTACGGGAATTCTGGGGCCAACGTCCTGACTTTC. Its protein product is CASSYGNSGANVLTF.

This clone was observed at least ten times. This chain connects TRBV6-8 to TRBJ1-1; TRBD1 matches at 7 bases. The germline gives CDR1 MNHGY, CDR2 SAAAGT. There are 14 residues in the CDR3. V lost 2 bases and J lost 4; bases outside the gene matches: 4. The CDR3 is CASSYVAGGTEAFF. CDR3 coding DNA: TGTGCCAGCAGTTACGTTGCAGGGGGCACTGAAGCTTTCTTT.

The CDR3 loop reads CASSLPRPRTGELFF. The CDR3 DNA follows: TGCGCCAGCAGCTTACCTCGCCCCAGGACCGGGGAGCTGTTTTTT. The chain employs TRBV5-1 and TRBJ2-2, with D unresolved. The germline V gene encodes CDR1 SGHRS and CDR2 YFSETQ. Between the trimmed V and J ends, which lost 2 bases and 5 bases, there was a span of 13 bases. The CDR3 is made up of 15 amino acids.

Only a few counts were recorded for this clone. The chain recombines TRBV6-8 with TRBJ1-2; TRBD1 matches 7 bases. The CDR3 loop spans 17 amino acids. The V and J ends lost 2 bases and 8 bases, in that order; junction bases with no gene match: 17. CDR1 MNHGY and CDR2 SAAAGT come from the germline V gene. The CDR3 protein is CASSYDREPLYPEGYTF. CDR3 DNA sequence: TGTGCCAGCAGTTACGACAGGGAGCCCCTCTACCCGGAGGGCTACACCTTC.

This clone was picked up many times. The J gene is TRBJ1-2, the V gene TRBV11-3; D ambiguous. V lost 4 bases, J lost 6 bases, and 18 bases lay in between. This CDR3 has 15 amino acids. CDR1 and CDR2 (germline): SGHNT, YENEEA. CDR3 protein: CASSSLVKGPHGYTF. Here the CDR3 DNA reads TGTGCCAGCAGCTCGCTGGTGAAGGGCCCTCATGGCTACACCTTC.

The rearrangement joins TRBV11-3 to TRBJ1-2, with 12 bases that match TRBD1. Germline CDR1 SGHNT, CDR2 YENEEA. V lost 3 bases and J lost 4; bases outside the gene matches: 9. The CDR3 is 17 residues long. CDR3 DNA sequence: TGTGCCAGCAGCTTCATGGGGACAGGGGGCGCTGTCTATGGCTACACCTTC. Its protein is CASSFMGTGGAVYGYTF.

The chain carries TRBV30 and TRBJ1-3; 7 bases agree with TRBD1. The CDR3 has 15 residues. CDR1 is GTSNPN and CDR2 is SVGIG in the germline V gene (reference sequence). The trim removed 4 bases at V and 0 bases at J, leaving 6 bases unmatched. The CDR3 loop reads CAWTGQVLSGNTIYF. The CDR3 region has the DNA TGTGCCTGGACAGGACAGGTCCTCTCTGGAAACACCATATATTTT.

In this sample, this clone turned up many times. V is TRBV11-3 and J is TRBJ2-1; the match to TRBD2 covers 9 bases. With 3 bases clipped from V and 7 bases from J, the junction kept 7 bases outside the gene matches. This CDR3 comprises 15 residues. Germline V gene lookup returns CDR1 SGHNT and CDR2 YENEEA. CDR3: CASSLVGSGSNEQFF. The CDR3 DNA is TGTGCCAGCAGCTTGGTCGGTAGCGGGAGTAATGAGCAGTTCTTC. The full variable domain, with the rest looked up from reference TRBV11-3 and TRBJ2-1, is EAGVVQSPRYKIIEKKQPVAFWCNPISGHNTLYWYLQNLGQGPELLIRYENEEAVDDSQLPKDRFSAERLKGVDSTLKIQPAELGDSAVYLCASSLVGSGSNEQFFGPGTRLTVL.